Each of the 21 T cell receptor beta chains below was sequenced from the same sample in a study of blood T cell repertoires in COVID-19. Sequencing used immunoSEQ multiplex PCR; TCRdb keeps in-frame clones, though not all of them. The data contain tens of thousands of clones, around 80% of them seen just once; the ten biggest clones take up around 28%. The sample taken for sequencing was peripheral blood. The source is a woman older than 75 with active or convalescent COVID-19.

The genes are TRBV18 and TRBJ2-1; 10 bases line up with TRBD2. The germline V gene has CDR1 KGHSH and CDR2 LQKENI. The CDR3 sequence is 17 residues long. V was clipped by 2 bases and J by 6 bases; unmatched bases: 10. CDR3 DNA sequence: TGTGCCAGCTCACCAATTAGCGGGGGGCCATTGGGCAATGAGCAGTTCTTC. Protein: CASSPISGGPLGNEQFF.

This clone showed up just once. This rearrangement joins TRBV19 to TRBJ2-7; 10 positions agree with TRBD2. Germline trimming cut 4 bases from V and 1 base from J; bases unmatched to any gene: 4. In germline, CDR1 is LNHDA, CDR2 SQIVND (reference sequence). This CDR3 spans 15 amino acids. CDR3 protein: CASSTGLALSYEQYF. The CDR3 DNA reads TGTGCCAGTAGTACGGGACTAGCGCTTTCCTACGAGCAGTACTTC.

The DNA for the CDR3 is TGTGCCAGCGGGCGGGAGGAATCAGATACGCAGTATTTT. Protein: CASGREESDTQYF. The chain links TRBV7-6 to TRBJ2-3; TRBD2 aligns across 8 bases. Germline CDR1 and CDR2: SGHVS and FNYEAQ. The CDR3 loop spans 13 amino acids. Unmatched junction bases numbered 5, after V lost 8 bases and J lost 4 bases.

The rearrangement uses TRBV28 and TRBJ1-1, with a possible D match to TRBD1 (6 bases). Trimming stripped 3 bases from V and 1 base from J, with 9 bases between. Per the germline V gene, CDR1 is MDHEN and CDR2 is SYDVKM. The CDR3 has 14 residues. The CDR3 DNA is TGTGCCAGCAGTTTCAGGGGTTGGAACACTGAAGCTTTCTTT. It translates to CASSFRGWNTEAFF.

The V and J genes are TRBV5-4 and TRBJ1-1; 10 positions agree with TRBD1. V shed 4 bases, J shed 8 bases, and the junction held 8 bases outside the gene matches. This CDR3 is built from 14 residues. Germline CDR1 and CDR2: SGHNT and YYREEE (reference sequence). The CDR3 nucleotides are TGTGCCAGCAGCGGGAGGGGACAGGGGACCGAAGCTTTCTTT. This translates into CASSGRGQGTEAFF.

The chain carries TRBV7-2 and TRBJ2-5, with unresolved D. Germline CDR1 is SGHTA and CDR2 is FQGNSA. V lost 3 bases and J lost 3, with 2 bases in between. The CDR3 totals 11 residues. The CDR3 loop is CASSFKETQYF. The DNA for the CDR3 is TGTGCCAGCAGCTTTAAAGAGACCCAGTACTTC. Using reference TRBV7-2 and TRBJ2-5 for the parts outside the CDR3, the full variable domain is GAGVSQSPSNKVTEKGKDVELRCDPISGHTALYWYRQSLGQGLEFLIYFQGNSAPDKSGLPSDRFSAERTGGSVSTLTIQRTQQEDSAVYLCASSFKETQYFGPGTRLLVL.

The gene calls are TRBV7-2 and TRBJ2-5; unclear D gene. Per germline, CDR1 SGHTA and CDR2 FQGNSA. Trimming removed 7 bases from V and 1 base from J, with 16 bases in between. CDR3 length: 15 residues. As DNA, the CDR3 is TGTGCCAGCAACCCCCCTTCGGTGATCCAAGAGACCCAGTACTTC. This codes for CASNPPSVIQETQYF. Looking up the rest from reference TRBV7-2 and TRBJ2-5 gives the full variable domain: GAGVSQSPSNKVTEKGKDVELRCDPISGHTALYWYRQSLGQGLEFLIYFQGNSAPDKSGLPSDRFSAERTGGSVSTLTIQRTQQEDSAVYLCASNPPSVIQETQYFGPGTRLLVL.

The chain joins TRBV12-3 or TRBV12-4 to TRBJ2-3; D remains ambiguous. Trimming removed 1 base from V and 4 bases from J, with 6 bases in between. CDR3 length equals 13 residues. The CDR3 nucleotides are TGTGCCAGCAGTTTAGACCGGGCAGATACGCAGTATTTT. It is translated as CASSLDRADTQYF.

The chain uses TRBV3-1 (or the pseudogene TRBV3-2) and TRBJ2-3, with 8 positions matching TRBD2. The CDR3 is 17 amino acids. Trimming at V came to 1 base and at J to 0 bases, leaving 6 bases not matched to a gene. CDR1 and CDR2 (germline): LGHDT, YNNKEL (reference sequence). CDR3 nucleotides: TGTGCCAGCAGCCAAGTAATGGCGGGGGGAAGCACAGATACGCAGTATTTT. Amino acid sequence: CASSQVMAGGSTDTQYF.

The chain recombines TRBV6-5 with TRBJ1-2; perhaps TRBD1 as D (6 bases). V was shortened by 10 bases and J by 6 bases, with 21 bases between the two germline ends. This CDR3 spans 14 amino acids. Germline CDR1 is MNHEY and CDR2 is SVGAGI. DNA for the CDR3: TGTGCCACGCTTTCCGGGGGGCAAGCGGATGGCTACACCTTC. Residues: CATLSGGQADGYTF.

A single count supports this clone. The chain carries TRBV5-5 and TRBJ2-7, with 7 bases lining up with TRBD2. The junction had 2 bases not matched to a gene; V was cut back by 1 base and J by 4 bases. The CDR3 loop spans 13 amino acids. Germline CDR1 is SGHKS and CDR2 is YYEKEE (reference sequence). The CDR3 here is CASSLLRGYEQYF. The DNA for the CDR3 is TGTGCCAGCAGCTTGTTGCGGGGGTACGAGCAGTACTTC.

The chain joins TRBV7-2 to TRBJ2-3; the match to TRBD2 covers 10 bases. Unmatched junction bases numbered 6, after V lost 2 bases and J lost 1 base. The V gene's germline CDR1 is SGHTA and CDR2 FQGNSA. The CDR3 runs 17 residues. The CDR3 here is CASSLSSAGGGTDTQYF. The CDR3 DNA follows: TGTGCCAGCAGCTTAAGCTCAGCGGGGGGGGGCACAGATACGCAGTATTTT.

This clone was counted once. V is TRBV4-3 and J is TRBJ1-1; 7 bases map to TRBD1. The CDR3 consists of 14 residues. Germline lookup yields CDR1 LGHNA and CDR2 YSLEER. V lost 6 bases and J lost 1; bases outside the gene matches: 5. CDR3 residues: CASRQGLGNTEAFF. CDR3 sequence (DNA): TGCGCCAGCAGACAGGGGTTGGGGAACACTGAAGCTTTCTTT.

The count of this clone is one. J is TRBJ2-2 and V is TRBV6-5; no firm D call. From germline, CDR1 is MNHEY and CDR2 SVGAGI. The V gene lost 5 bases and the J gene lost 6 bases, with 7 bases spanning the gap. This CDR3 is built from 12 residues. CDR3 residues: CASSRLPGELFF. DNA of the CDR3: TGTGCCAGCAGTCGACTGCCCGGGGAGCTGTTTTTT.

V and J are TRBV3-1 (or the pseudogene TRBV3-2) and TRBJ1-2; D perhaps matches TRBD1 (6 bases). The CDR3 totals 13 residues. V gave up 4 bases and J gave up 0 bases, with 6 bases separating them. Germline CDR1 LGHDT, CDR2 YNNKEL (reference sequence). Here the CDR3 DNA reads TGTGCCAGCAGCCGGACAGCTAACTATGGCTACACCTTC. The encoded protein is CASSRTANYGYTF.

The chain employs TRBV28 and TRBJ1-6, with TRBD1 matching 9 bases. Germline V gene lookup returns CDR1 MDHEN and CDR2 SYDVKM. The CDR3 has 18 amino acids. V was clipped by 5 bases and J by 9 bases; unmatched bases: 17. The CDR3 region has the DNA TGTGCCAGCAGTCCACAGGGACAGGGAAGGTCAGGCAGTTCACCCCTCCACTTT. Translating it yields CASSPQGQGRSGSSPLHF.

This clone was seen only a few times. The V call is TRBV6-1, the J call TRBJ2-1; TRBD1 agrees at 8 bases. Germline V gives CDR1 MNHNS, CDR2 SASEGT. V shed 2 bases, J shed 0 bases, and the junction held 0 bases outside the gene matches. The length of the CDR3 is 15 residues. The CDR3 nucleotides are TGTGCCAGCAGTGAAACAGGGGGCTCCTACAATGAGCAGTTCTTC. Translating it yields CASSETGGSYNEQFF.

The V call is TRBV7-6, the J call TRBJ2-2, with 14 bases lining up with TRBD2. In germline, CDR1 is SGHVS, CDR2 FNYEAQ. This CDR3 is 15 amino acids long. V shed 5 bases, J shed 6 bases, and the junction held 2 bases outside the gene matches. As DNA, the CDR3 is TGTGCCAGCAGCCCGACTAGCGGGGGGGCCGGGGAGCTGTTTTTT. Protein product: CASSPTSGGAGELFF.

This chain joins TRBV21-1 and TRBJ2-1; TRBD2, the table's D call, was not compared with the DNA. TRBV21-1 is noted as a pseudogene. The length of the CDR3 is 17 residues. CDR3 in DNA: TGTGCCAGCAGCAAAACTAGCGGGAAAAGCTCCTACAATGAGCAGTTCTTC. Its translation is CASSKTSGKSSYNEQFF.

V is TRBV5-6 and J is TRBJ2-7, with 7 bases identical to TRBD1. CDR3 length: 15 residues. Looked up from germline, CDR1 is SGHDT and CDR2 is YYEEEE. Trimming at V came to 3 bases and at J to 0 bases, leaving 6 bases not matched to a gene. The CDR3 is CASSYRGPSSYEQYF. CDR3 nucleotide sequence: TGTGCCAGCAGCTACAGGGGTCCTAGCTCCTACGAGCAGTACTTC.

This chain connects TRBV3-1 (or the pseudogene TRBV3-2) to TRBJ1-4; D might be TRBD1 (6 bases). Germline V gives CDR1 LGHDT, CDR2 YNNKEL (reference sequence). V lost 2 bases and J 3 bases, leaving 10 bases between the germline ends. The CDR3 is 15 residues long. Here the CDR3 DNA reads TGTGCCAGCAGCCAAATGACAGGTCCTAATGAAAAACTGTTTTTT. It codes for CASSQMTGPNEKLFF.